Described below is a single T cell receptor beta chain sequence and its context. The germline CDR1 and CDR2 sequences are MNHEY and SVGEGT. With 5 bases removed from V and 8 bases from J, the gap between germline ends came to 22 bases. The CDR3 contains 16 residues. These data belong to a study of T-cell memory formation after mild COVID-19. TCRdb called the 5' RACE reads again in MiXCR, with one record for every CDR3 protein. The sample contains about 150,000 distinct CDR3 sequences, around 13% of which appear only once. The material sequenced was PBMCs or a T cell subset sorted from them (not recorded which). The receptor's source is an adult woman who had mild COVID-19 (a few samples of this study predate the infection). Cell type and time point are not known. V usage is TRBV6-2 or TRBV6-3 and J usage is TRBJ2-4, with a possible D match to TRBD2 (5 bases). The CDR3 nucleotides are TGTGCCAGCAGTCCTCTGACCGGTGTGGGAGCGCACATTCAGTACTTC. It yields the protein CASSPLTGVGAHIQYF.